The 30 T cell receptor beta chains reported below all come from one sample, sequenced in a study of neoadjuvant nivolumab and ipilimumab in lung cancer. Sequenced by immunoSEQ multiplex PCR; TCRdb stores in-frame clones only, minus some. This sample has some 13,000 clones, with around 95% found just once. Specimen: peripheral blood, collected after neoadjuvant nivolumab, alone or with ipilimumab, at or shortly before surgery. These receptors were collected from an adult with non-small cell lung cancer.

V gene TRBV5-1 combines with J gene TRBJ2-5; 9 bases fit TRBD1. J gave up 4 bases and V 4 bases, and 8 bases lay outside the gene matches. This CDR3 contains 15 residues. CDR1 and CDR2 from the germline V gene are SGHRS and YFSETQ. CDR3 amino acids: CASSRRQGEGETQYF. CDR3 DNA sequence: TGCGCCAGCAGCCGGCGACAGGGGGAGGGAGAGACCCAGTACTTC.

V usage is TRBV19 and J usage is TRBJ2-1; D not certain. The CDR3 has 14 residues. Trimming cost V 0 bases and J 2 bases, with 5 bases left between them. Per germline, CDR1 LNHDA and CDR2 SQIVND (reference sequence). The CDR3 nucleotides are TGTGCCAGTAGTATAGAGCAGGCCTACAATGAGCAGTTCTTC. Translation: CASSIEQAYNEQFF.

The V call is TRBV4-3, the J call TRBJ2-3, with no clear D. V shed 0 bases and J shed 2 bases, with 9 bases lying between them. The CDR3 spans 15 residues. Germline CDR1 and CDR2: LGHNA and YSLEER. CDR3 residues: CASSQDDRYTDTQYF. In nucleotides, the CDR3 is TGCGCCAGCAGCCAAGACGACCGTTACACAGATACGCAGTATTTT.

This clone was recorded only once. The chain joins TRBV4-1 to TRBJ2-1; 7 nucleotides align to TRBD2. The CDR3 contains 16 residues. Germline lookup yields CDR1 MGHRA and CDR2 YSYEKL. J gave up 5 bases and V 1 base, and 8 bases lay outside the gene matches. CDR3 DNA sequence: TGCGCCAGCAGCCAAGTTGGGGCCAGCGGGGACAATGAGCAGTTCTTC. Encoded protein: CASSQVGASGDNEQFF.

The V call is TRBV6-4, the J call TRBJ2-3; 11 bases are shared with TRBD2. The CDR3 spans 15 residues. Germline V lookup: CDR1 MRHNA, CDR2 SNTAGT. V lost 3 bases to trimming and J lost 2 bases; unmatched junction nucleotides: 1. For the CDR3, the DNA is TGTGCCAGCAGTGATAGCGGGAGGGCCACAGATACGCAGTATTTT. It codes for CASSDSGRATDTQYF.

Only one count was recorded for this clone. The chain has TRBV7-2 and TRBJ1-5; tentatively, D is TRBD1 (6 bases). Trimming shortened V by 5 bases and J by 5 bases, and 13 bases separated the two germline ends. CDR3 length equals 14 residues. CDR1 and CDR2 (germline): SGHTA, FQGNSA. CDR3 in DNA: TGTGCCAGCAGCCGGGAGGGGGGCGATCAGCCCCAGCATTTT. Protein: CASSREGGDQPQHF.

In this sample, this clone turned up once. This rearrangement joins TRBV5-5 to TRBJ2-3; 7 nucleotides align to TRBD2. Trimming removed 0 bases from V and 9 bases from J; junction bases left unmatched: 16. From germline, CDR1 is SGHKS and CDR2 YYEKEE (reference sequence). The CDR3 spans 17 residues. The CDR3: CASSLDPRGSGYGTQYF. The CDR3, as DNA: TGTGCCAGCAGCTTGGACCCTCGGGGTAGCGGGTACGGAACGCAGTATTTT.

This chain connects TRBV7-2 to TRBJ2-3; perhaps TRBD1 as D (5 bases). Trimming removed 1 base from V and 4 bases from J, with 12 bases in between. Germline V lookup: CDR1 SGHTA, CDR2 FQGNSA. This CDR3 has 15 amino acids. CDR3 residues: CASSLDRSGPDTQYF. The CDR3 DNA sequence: TGTGCCAGCAGCTTAGATAGGTCAGGGCCAGATACGCAGTATTTT.

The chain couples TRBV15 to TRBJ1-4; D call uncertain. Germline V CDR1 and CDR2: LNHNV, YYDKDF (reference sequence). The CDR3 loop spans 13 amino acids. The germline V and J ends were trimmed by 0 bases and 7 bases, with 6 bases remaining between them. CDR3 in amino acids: CATSRDQSEKLFF. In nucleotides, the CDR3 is TGTGCCACCAGCAGAGATCAGAGTGAAAAACTGTTTTTT.

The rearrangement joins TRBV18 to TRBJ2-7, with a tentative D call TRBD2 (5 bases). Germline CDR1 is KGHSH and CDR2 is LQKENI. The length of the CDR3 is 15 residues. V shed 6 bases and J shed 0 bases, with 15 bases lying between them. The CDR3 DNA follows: TGTGCCAGCTCGCCGACGGGGTCCCTCTCCTACGAGCAGTACTTC. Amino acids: CASSPTGSLSYEQYF.

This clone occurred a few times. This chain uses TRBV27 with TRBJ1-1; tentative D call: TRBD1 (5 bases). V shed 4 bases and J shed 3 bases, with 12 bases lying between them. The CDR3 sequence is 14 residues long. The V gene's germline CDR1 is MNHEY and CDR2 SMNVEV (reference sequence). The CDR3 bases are TGTGCCAGCAGTTCAGGGTACGTAGACACTGAAGCTTTCTTT. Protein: CASSSGYVDTEAFF.

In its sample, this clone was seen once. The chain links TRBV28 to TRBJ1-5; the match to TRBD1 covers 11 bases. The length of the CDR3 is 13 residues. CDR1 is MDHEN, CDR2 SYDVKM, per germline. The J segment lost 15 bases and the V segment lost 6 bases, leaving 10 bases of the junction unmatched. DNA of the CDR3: TGTGCCAGCAGGCGGACAGGGGGCGCATGGGGGCATTTT. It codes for CASRRTGGAWGHF.

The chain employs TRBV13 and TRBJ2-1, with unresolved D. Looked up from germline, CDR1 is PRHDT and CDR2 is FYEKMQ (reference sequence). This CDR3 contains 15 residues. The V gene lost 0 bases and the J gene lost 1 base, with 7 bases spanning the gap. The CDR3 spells CASSLGPSSYNEQFF. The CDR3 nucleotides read TGTGCCAGCAGCTTAGGCCCTAGTTCCTACAATGAGCAGTTCTTC.

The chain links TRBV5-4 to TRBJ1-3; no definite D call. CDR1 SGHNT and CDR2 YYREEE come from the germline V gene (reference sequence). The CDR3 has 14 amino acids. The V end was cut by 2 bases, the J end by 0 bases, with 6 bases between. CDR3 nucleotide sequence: TGTGCCAGCAGCTTCGGAGGCTCTGGAAACACCATATATTTT. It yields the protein CASSFGGSGNTIYF.

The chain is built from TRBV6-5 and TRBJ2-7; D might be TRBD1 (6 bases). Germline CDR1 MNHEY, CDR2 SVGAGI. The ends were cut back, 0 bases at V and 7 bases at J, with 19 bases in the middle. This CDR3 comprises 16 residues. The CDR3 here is CASSYSADRYDGEQYF. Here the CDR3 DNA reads TGTGCCAGCAGTTACTCGGCAGACAGGTACGACGGGGAGCAGTACTTC.

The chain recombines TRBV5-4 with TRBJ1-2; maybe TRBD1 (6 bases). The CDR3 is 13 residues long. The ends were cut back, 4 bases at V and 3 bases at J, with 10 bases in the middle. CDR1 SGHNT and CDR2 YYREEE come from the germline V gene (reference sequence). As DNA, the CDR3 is TGTGCCAGCAGCGCATACAGGGACTATGGCTACACCTTC. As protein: CASSAYRDYGYTF.

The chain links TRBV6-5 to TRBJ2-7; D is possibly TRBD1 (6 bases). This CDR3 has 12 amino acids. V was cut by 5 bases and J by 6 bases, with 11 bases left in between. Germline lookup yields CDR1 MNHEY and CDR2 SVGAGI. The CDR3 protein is CASSQARGEQYF. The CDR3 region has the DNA TGTGCCAGCAGTCAAGCCAGGGGCGAGCAGTACTTC.

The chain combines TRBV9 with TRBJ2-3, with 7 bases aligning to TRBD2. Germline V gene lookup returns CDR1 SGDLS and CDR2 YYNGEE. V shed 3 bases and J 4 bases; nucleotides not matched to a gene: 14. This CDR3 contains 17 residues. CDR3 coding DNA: TGTGCCAGCAGCGATCAAATTCGGGAGGTCCAAGCAGATACGCAGTATTTT. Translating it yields CASSDQIREVQADTQYF.

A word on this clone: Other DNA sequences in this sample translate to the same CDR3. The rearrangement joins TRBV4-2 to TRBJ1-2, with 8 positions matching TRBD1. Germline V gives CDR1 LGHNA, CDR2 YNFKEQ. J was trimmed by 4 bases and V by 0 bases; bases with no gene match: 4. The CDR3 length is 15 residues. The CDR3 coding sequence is TGTGCCAGCAGCCAAGATCAGGGGGCGAGCTATGGCTACACCTTC. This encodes CASSQDQGASYGYTF.

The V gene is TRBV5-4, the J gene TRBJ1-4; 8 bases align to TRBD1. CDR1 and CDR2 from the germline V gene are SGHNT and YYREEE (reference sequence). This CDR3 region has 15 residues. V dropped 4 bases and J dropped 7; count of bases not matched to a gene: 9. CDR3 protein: CASSPQRTGSEKLFF. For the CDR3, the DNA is TGTGCCAGCAGCCCGCAACGGACAGGGAGTGAAAAACTGTTTTTT.

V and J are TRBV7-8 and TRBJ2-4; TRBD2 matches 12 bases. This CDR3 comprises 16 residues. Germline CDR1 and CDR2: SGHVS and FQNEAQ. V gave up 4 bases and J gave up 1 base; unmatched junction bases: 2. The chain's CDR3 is CASSSTSGRAKNIQYF. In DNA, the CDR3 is TGTGCCAGCAGCTCTACTAGCGGGAGGGCCAAAAACATTCAGTACTTC.

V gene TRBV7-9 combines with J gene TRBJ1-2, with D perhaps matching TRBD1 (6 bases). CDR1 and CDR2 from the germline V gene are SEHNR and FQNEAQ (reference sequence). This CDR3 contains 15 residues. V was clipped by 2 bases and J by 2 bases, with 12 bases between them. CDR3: CASSLRGAENYGYTF. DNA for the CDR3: TGTGCCAGCAGCTTAAGGGGGGCAGAGAACTATGGCTACACCTTC.

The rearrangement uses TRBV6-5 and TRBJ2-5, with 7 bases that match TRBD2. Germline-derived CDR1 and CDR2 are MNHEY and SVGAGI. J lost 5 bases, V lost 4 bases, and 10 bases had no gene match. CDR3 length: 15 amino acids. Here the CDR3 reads CASSSWTRSGETQYF. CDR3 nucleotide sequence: TGTGCCAGCAGTTCCTGGACTAGATCAGGGGAGACCCAGTACTTC.

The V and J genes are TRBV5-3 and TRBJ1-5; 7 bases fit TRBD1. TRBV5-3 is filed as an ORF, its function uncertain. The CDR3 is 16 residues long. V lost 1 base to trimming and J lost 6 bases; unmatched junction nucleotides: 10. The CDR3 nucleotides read TGTGCCAGAAGCTTGAGTCCGGGACAGAGGGCTCAGCCCCAGCATTTT. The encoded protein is CARSLSPGQRAQPQHF.

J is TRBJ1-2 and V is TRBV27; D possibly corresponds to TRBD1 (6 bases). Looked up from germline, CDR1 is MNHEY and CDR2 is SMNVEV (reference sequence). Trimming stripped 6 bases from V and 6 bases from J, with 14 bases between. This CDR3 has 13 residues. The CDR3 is CASSAQGRNGYTF. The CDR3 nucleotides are TGTGCCAGCAGCGCACAGGGTCGGAATGGCTACACCTTC.

Here the CDR3 reads CASSQFPAAGKNIQYF. Written as DNA, the CDR3 is TGCGCCAGCAGCCAATTCCCCGCAGCGGGCAAAAACATTCAGTACTTC. The chain has TRBV4-1 and TRBJ2-4; D possibly corresponds to TRBD2 (6 bases). This CDR3 contains 16 residues. Germline CDR1 MGHRA, CDR2 YSYEKL. V was shortened by 2 bases and J by 3 bases, with 14 bases between the two germline ends.

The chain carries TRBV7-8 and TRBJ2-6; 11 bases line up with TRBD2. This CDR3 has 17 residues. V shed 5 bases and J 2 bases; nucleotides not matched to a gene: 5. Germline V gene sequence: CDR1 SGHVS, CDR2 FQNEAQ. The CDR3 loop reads CASSRSGRAAGANVLTF. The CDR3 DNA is TGTGCCAGCAGCCGTAGCGGGAGGGCCGCTGGGGCCAACGTCCTGACTTTC.

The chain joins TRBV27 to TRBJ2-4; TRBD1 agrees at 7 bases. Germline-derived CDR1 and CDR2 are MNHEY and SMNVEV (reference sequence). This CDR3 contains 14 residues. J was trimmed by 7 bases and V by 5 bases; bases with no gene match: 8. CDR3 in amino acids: CASSPRQGLNIQYF. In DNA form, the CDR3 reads TGTGCCAGCAGTCCCAGACAGGGTTTGAACATTCAGTACTTC.

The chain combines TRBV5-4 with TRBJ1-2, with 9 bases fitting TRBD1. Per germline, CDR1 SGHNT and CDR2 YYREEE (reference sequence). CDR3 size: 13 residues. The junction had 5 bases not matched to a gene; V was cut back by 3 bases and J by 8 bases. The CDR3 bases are TGTGCCAGCAGCTACAGGGGGCCTCAGGGCTACACCTTC. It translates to CASSYRGPQGYTF.

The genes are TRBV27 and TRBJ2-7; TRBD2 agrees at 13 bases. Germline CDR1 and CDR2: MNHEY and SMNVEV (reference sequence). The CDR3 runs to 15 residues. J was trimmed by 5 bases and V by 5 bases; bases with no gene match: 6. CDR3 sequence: CASSVLAGGPHEQYF. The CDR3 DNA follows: TGTGCCAGCAGTGTACTAGCGGGAGGGCCCCACGAGCAGTACTTC.